This is a list of T cell receptor beta chains from one sample in a study of shared clonotypes between healthy human individuals. Sequencing used immunoSEQ multiplex PCR; TCRdb keeps in-frame clones, though not all of them. The table includes millions of clones, about 95% detected once. Sequenced: naive CD4+ T cells sorted from blood. These receptors came from a man aged 18 to 29 in good health. CDR3s include the opening cysteine and the closing phenylalanine or tryptophan. Fields, in order: V gene, D gene, J gene, clone size, CDR3 DNA, CDR3 protein. D genes are given only for firm matches. The size field is filled for only some rows; it gives once, few, many or a size class.

TRBV6-1	.	TRBJ2-2	once	TGTGCCAGCCGAGGACGGGCGAGCTCCGGGGAGCTGTTTTTT	CASRGRASSGELFF
TRBV11-2	TRBD1	TRBJ1-5	.	TGTGCCAGCAGCTTAGGGACAGGGGATTATCAGCCCCAGCATTTT	CASSLGTGDYQPQHF
TRBV5-1	.	TRBJ1-6	.	TGCGCCAGCAGCTTTTCACCGGGACGGCCTTCACCCCTCCACTTT	CASSFSPGRPSPLHF
TRBV6-6	.	TRBJ2-7	.	TGTGCCAGCAGTTCGACAGCAACCAGCTCCTACGAGCAGTACTTC	CASSSTATSSYEQYF
TRBV7-8	TRBD2	TRBJ2-7	.	TGTGCCAGCAGCTTAGAGGGGAGGGCCCGTTATGAGCAGTACTTC	CASSLEGRARYEQYF
TRBV6-1	TRBD2	TRBJ2-1	.	TGTGCCAGCAGTGAAAGCCTAGCGGGGAACAATGAGCAGTTCTTC	CASSESLAGNNEQFF
TRBV19	.	TRBJ1-3	.	TGTGCCAGTACCAATATCTACTCTGGAAACACCATATATTTT	CASTNIYSGNTIYF
TRBV30	.	TRBJ1-5	.	TGTGCCTGGGGAGAAGTAACGGGTCAGCCCCAGCATTTT	CAWGEVTGQPQHF
TRBV6-5	TRBD2	TRBJ2-2	.	TGTGCCAGCAGGGGACTAGCGGGGACCGGGGAGCTGTTTTTT	CASRGLAGTGELFF
TRBV21-1	.	TRBJ1-1	.	TGTGCCAGCAGCCAATCCTCCGCGGGACAGCTCCCGTCCTGGACTGAAGCTTTCTTT	CASSQSSAGQLPSWTEAFF
TRBV19	TRBD1	TRBJ2-2	.	TGTGCCAGTAGTCGTACAGGGGTCGGGGAGCTGTTTTTT	CASSRTGVGELFF
TRBV5-1	TRBD2	TRBJ2-1	.	TGCGCCAGCAGCTTCGTGTCGCTAGCGGGGACCTACAATGAGCAGTTCTTC	CASSFVSLAGTYNEQFF
TRBV5-1	.	TRBJ1-3	.	TGCGCCAGCAGTCCTAACTCGGGGGGAAACACCATATATTTT	CASSPNSGGNTIYF
TRBV9	TRBD2	TRBJ2-4	.	TGTGCCAGCAGCTCCTCCCCGGGGGGAACCAAAAACATTCAGTACTTC	CASSSSPGGTKNIQYF
TRBV7-3	.	TRBJ2-7	.	TGTGCCAGCAGCTTAAGACAGAAAGCCGAGCAGTACTTC	CASSLRQKAEQYF
TRBV4-1	.	TRBJ2-7	.	TGCGCCAGCAGCCTGGCGGTATCCTACGAGCAGTACTTC	CASSLAVSYEQYF
TRBV5-1	.	TRBJ1-2	.	TGCGCCAGCAGCTATGGCGGACCCTATGGCTACACCTTC	CASSYGGPYGYTF
TRBV30	.	TRBJ2-3	.	TGTGCCTGGAGTGAACAGGGAAATCGGGGCACAGATACGCAGTATTTT	CAWSEQGNRGTDTQYF
TRBV6-5	TRBD1	TRBJ2-5	.	TGTGCCAGCACTGTTACAGGGGGAAGTGGGGAGACCCAGTACTTC	CASTVTGGSGETQYF
TRBV7-9	.	TRBJ1-4	.	TGTGCCAGCAGCTTCACAGGGACTAATGAAAAACTGTTTTTT	CASSFTGTNEKLFF
TRBV7-9	.	TRBJ2-1	.	TGTGCCAGCAGCTTTACAGGGACGATCGTTTACGGTGAGCAGTTCTTC	CASSFTGTIVYGEQFF
TRBV2	.	TRBJ1-2	once	TGTGCCAGCACCTTGGACACGTTCTATGGCTACACCTTC	CASTLDTFYGYTF
TRBV18	TRBD2	TRBJ2-7	.	TGTGCCAGCCGGACTAGCGGGGGGGCCTACGAGCAGTACTTC	CASRTSGGAYEQYF